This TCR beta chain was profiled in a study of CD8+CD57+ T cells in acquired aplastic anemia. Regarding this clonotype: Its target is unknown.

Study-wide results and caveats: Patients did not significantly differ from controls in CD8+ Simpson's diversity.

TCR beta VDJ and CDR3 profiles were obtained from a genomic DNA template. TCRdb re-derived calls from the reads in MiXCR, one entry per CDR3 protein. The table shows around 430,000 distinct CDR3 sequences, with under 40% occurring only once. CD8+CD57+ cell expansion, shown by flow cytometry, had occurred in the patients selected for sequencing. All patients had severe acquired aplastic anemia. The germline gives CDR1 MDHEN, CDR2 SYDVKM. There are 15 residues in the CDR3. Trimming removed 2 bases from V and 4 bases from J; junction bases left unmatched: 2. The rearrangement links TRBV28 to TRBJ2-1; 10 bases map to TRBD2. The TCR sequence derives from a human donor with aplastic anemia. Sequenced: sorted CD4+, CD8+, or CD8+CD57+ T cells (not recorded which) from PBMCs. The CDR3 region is CASSLRTSGYNEQFF. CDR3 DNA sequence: TGTGCCAGCAGTTTAAGGACTAGCGGATACAATGAGCAGTTCTTC.